This passage covers 14 T cell receptor beta chains from one sample sequenced in a study of human T cells and chemical hapten exposure. TCRdb processed the RACE reads anew with MiXCR; each CDR3 protein has one entry. The sample carries about 40,000 distinct CDR3 sequences, just under 9% recorded once. The time point: patch test 2, 6 weeks after DPC sensitization. Regarding treatment: therapeutic diphenylcyclopropenone sensitization with weekly scalp DPC. Here the sequenced sample was whole blood, taken in connection with sensitization to the hapten diphenylcyclopropenone (DPC). These receptors all come from a middle-aged woman with alopecia areata. Some clones in this sample may be carry-over from other donors' samples.

This clonotype appeared a few times. The chain combines TRBV5-1 with TRBJ2-7; possibly TRBD1 for D (6 bases). Germline V lookup: CDR1 SGHRS, CDR2 YFSETQ. V lost 3 bases and J lost 3, with 10 bases in between. This CDR3 comprises 13 residues. CDR3 residues: CASSSRDNYEQYF. In DNA form, the CDR3 reads TGCGCCAGCAGCTCCCGGGACAACTACGAGCAGTACTTC.

The chain couples TRBV11-3 to TRBJ1-1; D gene unclear. V was pared by 4 bases and J by 0 bases, with 6 bases between. There are 13 residues in the CDR3. Germline V gene lookup returns CDR1 SGHNT and CDR2 YENEEA. The CDR3 nucleotides are TGTGCCAGCAGCTCTCACTTGAACACTGAAGCTTTCTTT. This encodes CASSSHLNTEAFF.

This clonotype was observed many times. This chain joins TRBV3-1 and TRBJ1-3; 8 nucleotides line up with TRBD1. V lost 4 bases, J lost 0 bases, and 8 bases stayed unmatched. In germline, CDR1 is LGHDT, CDR2 YNNKEL (reference sequence). The CDR3 has 17 residues. Here the CDR3 DNA reads TGTGCCAGCAGCCGGGGGGCAGGGGGCTCCTCTGGAAACACCATATATTTT. Translation gives CASSRGAGGSSGNTIYF. Drawing the rest from reference TRBV3-1 and TRBJ1-3, the complete variable domain is DTAVSQTPKYLVTQMGNDKSIKCEQNLGHDTMYWYKQDSKKFLKIMFSYNNKELIINETVPNRFSPKSPDKAHLNLHINSLELGDSAVYFCASSRGAGGSSGNTIYFGEGSWLTVV.

Concerning this clonotype itself: A much larger clone differs from this one at a single base, so this may be a read error. The chain uses TRBV29-1 and TRBJ1-3; no firm D call. Germline V gives CDR1 SQVTM, CDR2 ANQGSEA. Trimming took off 0 bases at V and 5 bases at J, with 8 bases between the two ends. There are 13 residues in the CDR3. The CDR3 loop reads CSVEDRRRNTIYF. CDR3 in DNA: TGCAGCGTTGAAGATAGACGGAGAAACACCATATATTTT.

This clonotype was detected only a few times. J is TRBJ1-2 and V is TRBV4-1; D not resolved. Germline assignment: CDR1 MGHRA and CDR2 YSYEKL. The CDR3 extends over 15 amino acids. Trimming pared 5 bases from V and 2 bases from J, leaving 15 bases between. The CDR3 DNA is TGCGCCAGCAGCACCGGGCTCACAACGAACTATGGCTACACCTTC. It translates to CASSTGLTTNYGYTF.

The chain recombines TRBV2 with TRBJ2-2, with 7 positions matching TRBD2. With V trimmed by 5 bases and J by 0 bases, 3 bases remained unmatched. From germline, CDR1 is SNHLY and CDR2 FYNNEI. The CDR3 extends over 15 amino acids. CDR3 DNA: TGTGCCAGCAGTAGGGACTACACGAACACCGGGGAGCTGTTTTTT. Its translation is CASSRDYTNTGELFF.

This clonotype was counted between two and nine times. The rearrangement links TRBV21-1 to TRBJ2-5; TRBD2 is the table's D call and was not checked against the DNA. TRBV21-1 is marked as a pseudogene. This CDR3 region has 16 residues. CDR3 coding DNA: TGTGCCAGCAGCAATCGACTAGCGGGGGGTCAAGAGACCCAGTACTTC. Translation: CASSNRLAGGQETQYF.

The chain recombines TRBV29-1 with TRBJ2-7; TRBD2 aligns across 9 bases. The V and J ends lost 5 bases and 3 bases, in that order; junction bases with no gene match: 5. From germline, CDR1 is SQVTM and CDR2 ANQGSEA. CDR3 length: 13 amino acids. CDR3: CSVSSGVNYEQYF. In nucleotides, the CDR3 is TGCAGCGTTTCTAGCGGGGTTAACTACGAGCAGTACTTC.

At least ten counts were recorded for this clonotype. The rearrangement uses TRBV20-1 and TRBJ1-5; 10 bases are a match to TRBD1. Germline V gives CDR1 DFQATT, CDR2 SNEGSKA (reference sequence). This CDR3 is built from 15 residues. V trimming: 1 base; J trimming: 4 bases; junction bases outside the gene matches: 4. CDR3 DNA: TGCAGTGCTAGAGTAGGGGGACAGGGGAATCAGCCCCAGCATTTT. Encoded protein: CSARVGGQGNQPQHF.

In this sample, this clonotype turned up many times. The chain couples TRBV6-6 to TRBJ2-7; D is ambiguous. Germline V gene lookup returns CDR1 MNHNY and CDR2 SVGAGI (reference sequence). V lost 3 bases, J lost 3 bases, and 3 bases lay in between. CDR3 length: 11 residues. CDR3 coding DNA: TGTGCCAGCAGTTATCTCTACGAGCAGTACTTC. Protein sequence: CASSYLYEQYF.

This clonotype was observed at least ten times. V and J are TRBV11-1 and TRBJ1-2, with TRBD1 matching 8 bases. This CDR3 contains 13 residues. The germline V gene encodes CDR1 SGHAT and CDR2 FQDESV (reference sequence). Unmatched junction bases numbered 5, after V lost 3 bases and J lost 8 bases. For the CDR3, the DNA is TGTGCCAGCAGCTTGGACAGGGCCCTGGGCTACACCTTC. This translates into CASSLDRALGYTF.

Ten or more counts support this clonotype. The V and J genes are TRBV2 and TRBJ1-2, with a weak D call TRBD1 (6 bases). CDR1 SNHLY and CDR2 FYNNEI come from the germline V gene. V was trimmed by 2 bases and J by 0 bases, leaving 10 bases between them. The CDR3 is 15 residues long. In nucleotides, the CDR3 is TGTGCCAGCAGTGAACGGCAGGGGCCTAACTATGGCTACACCTTC. This translates into CASSERQGPNYGYTF.

Ten or more counts support this clonotype. The chain links TRBV11-2 to TRBJ1-1, with 7 bases matching TRBD1. V lost 1 base to trimming and J lost 10 bases; unmatched junction nucleotides: 24. The CDR3 length is 19 residues. The germline V gene has CDR1 SGHAT and CDR2 FQNNGV. In DNA form, the CDR3 reads TGTGCCAGCAGCTTAGCAGTCTGGGGCGTTGGACAGGCGCCCGTTGGAGCTTTCTTT. As protein: CASSLAVWGVGQAPVGAFF. The full variable domain, its missing parts supplied by reference TRBV11-2 and TRBJ1-1, is EAGVAQSPRYKIIEKRQSVAFWCNPISGHATLYWYQQILGQGPKLLIQFQNNGVVDDSQLPKDRFSAERLKGVDSTLKIQPAKLEDSAVYLCASSLAVWGVGQAPVGAFFGQGTRLTVV.

This clonotype was seen ten or more times. This chain joins TRBV7-2 and TRBJ2-1, with TRBD1 as a possible D gene (5 bases). There are 16 residues in the CDR3. Germline V gene sequence: CDR1 SGHTA, CDR2 FQGNSA. V lost 5 bases and J 5 bases, leaving 19 bases between the germline ends. In DNA form, the CDR3 reads TGTGCCAGCAGCCCATTCGTTACGACAGCCAACAATGAGCAGTTCTTC. This codes for CASSPFVTTANNEQFF.